One sample yielded the 27 T cell receptor beta chains listed below, sequenced in a study of identical twins. TCRdb reprocessed the 5' RACE reads via MiXCR and lists one record per CDR3 protein. The sample contains 500,000 or so distinct CDR3 sequences, approximately 15% of which appear only once. These same data were also listed under a study on yellow fever vaccine responses in identical twins.

Sequenced sample: CD4+ T cells sorted from blood. All receptors derive from a woman younger than 30 in good health.

This chain connects TRBV6-5 to TRBJ2-1, with 9 bases fitting TRBD2. CDR1 is MNHEY, CDR2 SVGAGI, per germline. V was clipped by 2 bases and J by 7 bases; unmatched bases: 12. The CDR3 contains 17 residues. The CDR3 sequence is CASSYVISGRSRNEQFF. The CDR3, as DNA: TGTGCCAGCAGTTACGTTATTAGCGGGAGATCTAGAAATGAGCAGTTCTTC.

V usage is TRBV20-1 and J usage is TRBJ2-7; D is possibly TRBD2 (5 bases). The length of the CDR3 is 13 residues. Trimming took off 5 bases at V and 2 bases at J, with 13 bases between the two ends. CDR1 DFQATT and CDR2 SNEGSKA come from the germline V gene (reference sequence). As DNA, the CDR3 is TGCAGTGCTGAGAGGGATCAGGCCTACGAGCAGTACTTC. The encoded protein is CSAERDQAYEQYF.

With respect to this clonotype: One end of the junction varies from germline; a read error may be responsible. This chain joins TRBV3-1 and TRBJ2-2; 8 nucleotides agree with TRBD1. This CDR3 has 16 residues. Germline-derived CDR1 and CDR2 are LGHDT and YNNKEL (reference sequence). Here the CDR3 reads CACSQGAGWNAGELFF. The CDR3 DNA reads TGTGCCTGCTCCCAGGGGGCAGGGTGGAACGCCGGGGAGCTGTTTTTT.

This clonotype was counted a few times. The chain is built from TRBV20-1 and TRBJ2-5; 8 bases line up with TRBD2. The junction had 6 bases not matched to a gene; V was cut back by 5 bases and J by 1 base. The CDR3 extends over 14 amino acids. Germline V gives CDR1 DFQATT, CDR2 SNEGSKA (reference sequence). CDR3 nucleotide sequence: TGCAGTGCTGGAGCGGGGGTGATCCAAGAGACCCAGTACTTC. Amino acids: CSAGAGVIQETQYF.

J is TRBJ2-2 and V is TRBV5-1; D gene uncertain. Trimming took off 3 bases at V and 7 bases at J, with 13 bases between the two ends. The CDR3 consists of 14 residues. CDR1 is SGHRS and CDR2 is YFSETQ in the germline V gene. CDR3 bases: TGCGCCAGCAGCTCGAGTCTCCTCGACGGGGAGCTGTTTTTT. This gives the protein CASSSSLLDGELFF.

The genes are TRBV28 and TRBJ2-7, with 10 positions matching TRBD2. The CDR3 length is 15 residues. In germline, CDR1 is MDHEN, CDR2 SYDVKM. Losses at the gene ends were 6 bases for V and 3 bases for J; bases not matched to a gene: 8. CDR3 nucleotides: TGTGCCAGCAGCTCCCCCGGGACTAGCGTCTACGAGCAGTACTTC. Its protein is CASSSPGTSVYEQYF.

This clonotype showed up many times. The chain couples TRBV5-1 to TRBJ2-2; TRBD1 might be the D (5 bases). CDR1 and CDR2 (germline): SGHRS, YFSETQ. This CDR3 has 14 residues. V was pared by 6 bases and J by 1 base, with 10 bases between. The CDR3 DNA sequence: TGCGCCAGCACACCCCAGGGGAACACCGGGGAGCTGTTTTTT. Its translation: CASTPQGNTGELFF. Variable domain in full (rest from reference TRBV5-1 and TRBJ2-2): KAGVTQTPRYLIKTRGQQVTLSCSPISGHRSVSWYQQTPGQGLQFLFEYFSETQRNKGNFPGRFSGRQFSNSRSEMNVSTLELGDSALYLCASTPQGNTGELFFGEGSRLTVL.

This clonotype showed up just a few times. This chain uses TRBV18 with TRBJ2-7, with 8 bases fitting TRBD1. Germline V lookup: CDR1 KGHSH, CDR2 LQKENI. This CDR3 is 15 amino acids long. V was pared by 0 bases and J by 5 bases, with 6 bases of the junction left unmatched. In DNA form, the CDR3 reads TGTGCCAGCTCACCACCTTCGGACAGGGACGACGAGCAGTACTTC. This sequence encodes CASSPPSDRDDEQYF.

Ten or more counts support this clonotype. The chain combines TRBV7-9 with TRBJ2-1; 9 positions match TRBD1. From germline, CDR1 is SEHNR and CDR2 FQNEAQ (reference sequence). Losses at the gene ends were 4 bases for V and 0 bases for J; bases not matched to a gene: 1. This CDR3 comprises 15 residues. CDR3 protein: CASSSTGGSYNEQFF. The CDR3 bases are TGTGCCAGCAGCTCGACAGGGGGCTCCTACAATGAGCAGTTCTTC. Using reference TRBV7-9 and TRBJ2-1 for the parts outside the CDR3, the full variable domain is DTGVSQNPRHKITKRGQNVTFRCDPISEHNRLYWYRQTLGQGPEFLTYFQNEAQLEKSRLLSDRFSAERPKGSFSTLEIQRTEQGDSAMYLCASSSTGGSYNEQFFGPGTRLTVL.

This clonotype was detected a few times. The V call is TRBV7-3, the J call TRBJ1-6; TRBD1 is a possible D gene (6 bases). This CDR3 is 14 amino acids long. CDR1 is SGHTA, CDR2 FQGTGA, per germline. The ends were cut back, 5 bases at V and 10 bases at J, with 15 bases in the middle. CDR3 coding DNA: TGTGCCAGCAGCCAAAAGGGGGGGGGCTCACCCCTCCACTTT. Amino acid sequence: CASSQKGGGSPLHF. Based on the CDR3 plus reference TRBV7-3 and TRBJ1-6, the full variable domain is GAGVSQTPSNKVTEKGKYVELRCDPISGHTALYWYRQSLGQGPEFLIYFQGTGAADDSGLPNDRFFAVRPEGSVSTLKIQRTERGDSAVYLCASSQKGGGSPLHFGNGTRLTVT.

This clonotype occurred a few times. The gene calls are TRBV7-2 and TRBJ2-7; 7 bases agree with TRBD1. From germline, CDR1 is SGHTA and CDR2 FQGNSA. CDR3 length: 14 amino acids. The J segment lost 4 bases and the V segment lost 2 bases, leaving 5 bases of the junction unmatched. The CDR3 reads CASSLQRGLYEQYF. In DNA, the CDR3 is TGTGCCAGCAGCTTACAAAGGGGGCTATACGAGCAGTACTTC.

This clonotype occurred a few times. The V gene is TRBV12-3 or TRBV12-4, the J gene TRBJ1-1; no reliable D call. This CDR3 is 12 amino acids long. Trimming stripped 3 bases from V and 4 bases from J, with 6 bases between. CDR3 sequence: CASSFPGTEAFF. The CDR3 DNA reads TGTGCCAGCAGTTTTCCGGGCACTGAAGCTTTCTTT.

This clonotype appeared a few times. V gene TRBV7-2 combines with J gene TRBJ2-7, with 9 positions matching TRBD1. Germline V gene data show CDR1 as SGHTA and CDR2 as FQGNSA. The CDR3 has 15 amino acids. With 1 base clipped from V and 3 bases from J, the junction kept 4 bases outside the gene matches. The CDR3 region is CASSLEGTGIYEQYF. The DNA for the CDR3 is TGTGCCAGCAGCTTAGAGGGGACAGGGATCTACGAGCAGTACTTC.

This clonotype was detected only a few times. The chain employs TRBV10-3 and TRBJ2-3, with a possible D match to TRBD2 (7 bases). The CDR3 sequence is 16 residues long. Germline V gene data show CDR1 as ENHRY and CDR2 as SYGVKD. The V end lost 4 bases, the J end lost 2 bases, and 16 bases lay between the germline ends. The CDR3 sequence is CAISGLGGAPTDTQYF. The CDR3 region has the DNA TGTGCCATCAGTGGCTTAGGGGGGGCCCCCACAGATACGCAGTATTTT.

This clonotype appeared a few times. The CDR3 spells CASPTRRRQREEKLFF. The CDR3 DNA reads as TGTGCTAGTCCTACTCGCCGGCGCCAACGAGAGGAAAAACTGTTTTTT. This chain uses TRBV12-5 with TRBJ1-4; no clear D gene. Germline CDR1 is LGHNT and CDR2 is FRNRAP. Deletions cut 8 bases from V and 8 bases from J, with 24 bases between. The CDR3 has 16 residues.

The chain joins TRBV2 to TRBJ1-4; D is unclear. The CDR3 has 13 amino acids. The germline V gene encodes CDR1 SNHLY and CDR2 FYNNEI. The ends were cut back, 6 bases at V and 5 bases at J, with 10 bases in the middle. DNA for the CDR3: TGTGCCAGCAGGAGGGAGTTCAATGAAAAACTGTTTTTT. This translates into CASRREFNEKLFF. The entire variable domain, with the rest obtained from reference TRBV2 and TRBJ1-4, is as follows: EPEVTQTPSHQVTQMGQEVILRCVPISNHLYFYWYRQILGQKVEFLVSFYNNEISEKSEIFDDQFSVERPDGSNFTLKIRSTKLEDSAMYFCASRREFNEKLFFGSGTQLSVL.

The chain is built from TRBV6-2 or TRBV6-3 and TRBJ2-5; 12 bases are shared with TRBD2. CDR1 is MNHEY and CDR2 is SVGEGT in the germline V gene. V shed 2 bases and J 3 bases; nucleotides not matched to a gene: 10. The CDR3 contains 18 residues. CDR3 loop: CASSYTFTGLAGKETQYF. The CDR3 DNA follows: TGTGCCAGCAGTTACACCTTTACCGGACTAGCGGGAAAAGAGACCCAGTACTTC.

This sequence joins TRBV13 and TRBJ1-1; a possible D gene is TRBD1 (5 bases). With 2 bases removed from V and 8 bases from J, the gap between germline ends came to 12 bases. Germline V gives CDR1 PRHDT, CDR2 FYEKMQ (reference sequence). This CDR3 has 13 amino acids. DNA for the CDR3: TGTGCCAGCAGCTTAATCAGGGTCAGGGAAGCTTTCTTT. Protein: CASSLIRVREAFF.

The chain is built from TRBV27 and TRBJ2-3; D is undetermined. Trimming took 5 bases from V and 4 from J, leaving 19 bases between them. Germline CDR1 reads MNHEY; CDR2 reads SMNVEV (reference sequence). The CDR3 has 16 residues. Here the CDR3 reads CASSPGWPRPPDTQYF. The CDR3 DNA sequence: TGTGCCAGCAGTCCCGGCTGGCCGAGGCCACCAGATACGCAGTATTTT.

In this sample, this clonotype turned up many times. The chain has TRBV3-1 and TRBJ2-5, with D unresolved. CDR3 length: 12 amino acids. CDR1 is LGHDT and CDR2 is YNNKEL in the germline V gene (reference sequence). Between the trimmed V and J ends, which lost 2 bases and 5 bases, there was a span of 6 bases. The CDR3 DNA reads TGTGCCAGCAGCCAAACGGAGGAGACCCAGTACTTC. Its protein product is CASSQTEETQYF.

This chain joins TRBV18 and TRBJ2-3; D gene unclear. Trimming took 1 base from V and 6 from J, leaving 8 bases between them. This CDR3 has 13 residues. The germline gives CDR1 KGHSH, CDR2 LQKENI. The CDR3 region has the DNA TGTGCCAGCTCACCACGGCTGTGGGATACGCAGTATTTT. Encoded protein: CASSPRLWDTQYF.

This clonotype was picked up a small number of times. V gene TRBV28 combines with J gene TRBJ2-7; the D call may be TRBD1 or TRBD2 (5 bases each). The CDR3 is 14 residues long. In germline, CDR1 is MDHEN, CDR2 SYDVKM. Trimming pared 6 bases from V and 4 bases from J, leaving 16 bases between. The CDR3 loop is CASRGVFGSYEQYF. The CDR3 nucleotides read TGTGCCAGCAGGGGGGTTTTCGGCTCGTACGAGCAGTACTTC. Together with reference TRBV28 and TRBJ2-7, the CDR3 gives the full variable domain: DVKVTQSSRYLVKRTGEKVFLECVQDMDHENMFWYRQDPGLGLRLIYFSYDVKMKEKGDIPEGYSVSREKKERFSLILESASTNQTSMYLCASRGVFGSYEQYFGPGTRLTVT.

This clonotype was seen ten or more times. V gene TRBV12-3 or TRBV12-4 combines with J gene TRBJ1-4; D is unclear. CDR3 length: 12 amino acids. V lost 0 bases and J 6 bases, leaving 2 bases between the germline ends. CDR3 sequence: CASSLAHEKLFF. The CDR3 DNA sequence: TGTGCCAGCAGTTTAGCCCATGAAAAACTGTTTTTT.

This clonotype was counted a few times. The chain recombines TRBV9 with TRBJ2-1; D may be TRBD1 or TRBD2 (5 bases each). Germline CDR1 reads SGDLS; CDR2 reads YYNGEE. The germline V and J ends were trimmed by 4 bases and 8 bases, with 19 bases remaining between them. The CDR3 length is 15 residues. The CDR3 reads CASSTYRALGDEQFF. CDR3 in DNA: TGTGCCAGCAGCACATACCGGGCCCTGGGGGATGAGCAGTTCTTC.

This chain joins TRBV10-2 and TRBJ2-7; TRBD2 matches 10 bases. Unmatched junction bases numbered 8, after V lost 3 bases and J lost 6 bases. There are 15 residues in the CDR3. Germline CDR1 reads WSHSY; CDR2 reads SAAADI. The CDR3 bases are TGCGCCAGCAGTGATGTCAGCGGGAGGGGGCCCGAGCAGTACTTC. This sequence encodes CASSDVSGRGPEQYF.

In this sample, this clonotype turned up a few times. The chain has TRBV12-3 or TRBV12-4 and TRBJ2-2; D may be TRBD1 (5 bases). Trimming took 5 bases from V and 1 from J, leaving 8 bases between them. This CDR3 is built from 14 residues. The CDR3 loop reads CASSPTVNTGELFF. Here the CDR3 DNA reads TGTGCCAGCAGTCCGACAGTGAACACCGGGGAGCTGTTTTTT.

This clonotype was picked up a small number of times. The V and J genes are TRBV12-3 or TRBV12-4 and TRBJ2-1; 8 positions agree with TRBD2. The CDR3 loop spans 13 amino acids. The V and J ends lost 7 bases and 11 bases, in that order; junction bases with no gene match: 10. CDR3 in DNA: TGTGCCAGCAAACCTCGGACTAGCAGGAAGCAGTTCTTC. This codes for CASKPRTSRKQFF.